The rows below give T cell receptor beta chains drawn from one sample of a study of blood T cell repertoires in COVID-19. TCRdb's copy holds only in-frame clones and misses some; the assay was immunoSEQ multiplex PCR. Of 250,000 to 300,000 clones in the sample, roughly 86% were seen once. The sequencing sample was made of peripheral blood. These receptors came from a woman between 55 and 75 years old with COVID-19, enrolled during active disease. Both conserved end residues are part of each CDR3. Each record gives: V gene, clone size, D gene, J gene, CDR3 protein, CDR3 DNA. A D gene is named only where the DNA matches it firmly. Size is stated for part of the rows, as once, few or many counts, or as a class when the clone is expanded.

TRBV7-2	NA	NA	TRBJ2-7	CASSSHPPGEQYF	TGTGCCAGCAGCTCCCACCCCCCGGGCGAGCAGTACTTC
TRBV19	NA	NA	TRBJ1-4	CASSDRGGDEKLFF	TGTGCCAGTAGTGACCGGGGCGGGGATGAAAAACTGTTTTTT
TRBV30	NA	NA	TRBJ1-3	CALQLSGNTIYF	TGTGCCTTACAGCTATCTGGAAACACCATATATTTT
TRBV7-9	NA	NA	TRBJ1-2	CASSMGAQDYGYTF	TGTGCCAGCAGCATGGGGGCGCAGGACTATGGCTACACCTTC
TRBV7-2	NA	NA	TRBJ1-2	CASSLAGQSHGYTF	TGTGCCAGCAGCTTAGCGGGGCAGTCTCACGGCTACACCTTC
TRBV11-2	NA	NA	TRBJ1-1	CASSSQGAEAFF	TGTGCCAGCAGCTCCCAGGGTGCTGAAGCTTTCTTT
TRBV7-9	few	TRBD2	TRBJ2-7	CASSLWTSYYEQYF	TGTGCCAGCAGCTTGTGGACTAGCTACTACGAGCAGTACTTC
TRBV7-8	NA	TRBD2	TRBJ2-5	CASSLVGTSSFGETQYF	TGTGCCAGCAGCTTAGTGGGGACTAGCAGCTTCGGAGAGACCCAGTACTTC
TRBV5-1	NA	NA	TRBJ2-7	CASSSGLSYEQYF	TGCGCCAGCAGCTCGGGACTCTCCTACGAGCAGTACTTC
TRBV7-3	NA	NA	TRBJ1-5	CASSLTSDRYSNQPQHF	TGTGCCAGCAGCTTAACCTCTGACAGGTATAGCAATCAGCCCCAGCATTTT
TRBV7-8	NA	NA	TRBJ1-2	CASSSGGSNYGYTF	TGTGCCAGCAGCTCAGGAGGGTCTAACTATGGCTACACCTTC
TRBV7-9	once	NA	TRBJ1-1	CASSFLVQKNTEAFF	TGTGCCAGCAGCTTCCTCGTACAGAAGAACACTGAAGCTTTCTTT
TRBV7-3	NA	TRBD2	TRBJ2-2	CASSLSSGRTGELFF	TGTGCCAGCAGCTTAAGTTCCGGGAGGACCGGGGAGCTGTTTTTT
TRBV27	NA	TRBD1	TRBJ1-2	CASSLSDRSKGYTF	TGTGCCAGCAGTTTATCGGACAGGTCTAAAGGCTACACCTTC
TRBV7-9	few	TRBD1	TRBJ2-7	CASSLGGTGGLEQYF	TGTGCCAGCAGCTTAGGAGGGACAGGGGGGCTCGAGCAGTACTTC
TRBV5-1	few	TRBD1	TRBJ2-7	CASSQGESSYEQYF	TGCGCCAGCAGCCAGGGGGAAAGCTCCTACGAGCAGTACTTC
TRBV29-1	once	NA	TRBJ1-2	CSVGQAIYGYTF	TGCAGCGTTGGGCAGGCAATTTATGGCTACACCTTC
TRBV30	NA	NA	TRBJ1-1	CAWSRTEGTEAFF	TGTGCCTGGAGCAGGACGGAGGGGACTGAAGCTTTCTTT
TRBV5-6	NA	TRBD1	TRBJ2-7	CASSYTGTGGYEQYF	TGTGCCAGCAGCTATACCGGAACAGGGGGCTACGAGCAGTACTTC
TRBV7-9	NA	NA	TRBJ2-7	CASSSDTGTPFYEQYF	TGTGCCAGCAGCTCGGATACAGGGACCCCTTTCTACGAGCAGTACTTC
TRBV6-6	NA	NA	TRBJ2-1	CASKTRSRSYNEQFF	TGTGCCAGCAAGACTAGGTCTAGATCCTACAATGAGCAGTTCTTC
TRBV11-1	NA	NA	TRBJ2-1	CASSLVIVSYNEQFF	TGTGCCAGCAGCTTGGTTATAGTATCCTACAATGAGCAGTTCTTC
TRBV5-4	NA	NA	TRBJ2-2	CASSLEPRRNTGELFF	TGTGCCAGCAGCTTGGAGCCGAGGAGGAACACCGGGGAGCTGTTTTTT
TRBV7-2	NA	NA	TRBJ2-5	CASSLRGVFQETQYF	TGTGCCAGCAGCTTAAGGGGCGTCTTCCAAGAGACCCAGTACTTC
TRBV20-1	few	TRBD1	TRBJ1-5	CSASRDSSNQPQHF	TGCAGTGCTAGTCGGGACAGTAGCAATCAGCCCCAGCATTTT
TRBV23-1	NA	TRBD1	TRBJ2-1	CASSQSRNRTGADNEQFF	TGCGCCAGCAGTCAATCGCGCAATCGGACAGGGGCGGACAATGAGCAGTTCTTC
TRBV7-9	NA	TRBD2	TRBJ2-1	CASSSRRTGGSSYNEQFF	TGTGCCAGCAGCTCAAGACGGACTGGCGGGAGCTCCTACAATGAGCAGTTCTTC